This T cell receptor beta chain was profiled in a study of CD8 T cells in Susac syndrome. Isolation of CD8+ and CD4+ T cells was performed negatively, whereas enrichment of TEMRA cells was done by FACS. The authors reverse transcribed about 0.5 to 1 ug RNA with random hexamers. The CDR3 of TCR beta was amplified by immunoSEQ multiplex PCR across 54 Vbeta and 13 Jbeta. TCRdb recomputed calls from the immunoSEQ multiplex PCR reads with MiXCR, one row per CDR3 protein. Here the sample spans approximately 190,000 distinct CDR3 sequences, roughly 95% being singletons. V was trimmed by 5 bases and J by 5 bases, leaving 18 bases between them. Germline assignment: CDR1 DFQATT and CDR2 SNEGSKA (reference sequence). This CDR3 spans 14 amino acids.

The sequence came from a human donor with Susac syndrome. Sequenced sample: CD4+ T cells from PBMCs. This chain links TRBV20-1 with TRBJ2-5, with D perhaps matching TRBD1 (7 bases). This CDR3 reads CSAPTPGGGETQYF. The CDR3 DNA is TGCAGTGCTCCAACGCCCGGAGGGGGCGAGACCCAGTACTTC.